One sample yielded the 14 T cell receptor beta chains listed below, sequenced in a study of T cell responses to AZD1222 COVID-19 vaccine. This table comes from immunoSEQ multiplex PCR, and its TCRdb copy is limited to in-frame clones, with some not included. This repertoire shows roughly 40,000 clones, around three quarters found once; its top ten account for approximately 3.6%. The sequencing here drew on peripheral blood, taken on day 0 of AZD1222 vaccination. The receptors here all came from an adult in good health.

The gene calls are TRBV6-5 and TRBJ2-3, with D maybe TRBD1 (6 bases). Trimming took 6 bases from V and 4 from J, leaving 14 bases between them. Germline CDR1 MNHEY, CDR2 SVGAGI. This CDR3 region has 14 residues. The chain's CDR3 is CASSLRGFADTQYF. The CDR3 DNA reads as TGTGCCAGCAGCCTTAGGGGGTTCGCAGATACGCAGTATTTT.

The gene calls are TRBV4-1 and TRBJ2-1; D is undetermined. Germline loops: CDR1 MGHRA, CDR2 YSYEKL. Deletions cut 0 bases from V and 9 bases from J, with 9 bases between. The CDR3 runs to 13 residues. The CDR3 loop is CASSQEWVGEQFF. CDR3 DNA: TGCGCCAGCAGCCAAGAATGGGTCGGTGAGCAGTTCTTC.

The chain couples TRBV19 to TRBJ2-3; TRBD2 aligns across 7 bases. The trim removed 1 base at V and 1 base at J, leaving 5 bases unmatched. Germline V CDR1 and CDR2: LNHDA, SQIVND (reference sequence). This CDR3 has 16 residues. The CDR3 region is CASSIGRGRRTDTQYF. CDR3 in DNA: TGTGCCAGTAGTATAGGTCGCGGGAGACGCACAGATACGCAGTATTTT.

The chain combines TRBV5-1 with TRBJ2-5, with 10 bases matching TRBD2. Germline trimming cut 2 bases from V and 6 bases from J; bases unmatched to any gene: 7. CDR1 SGHRS and CDR2 YFSETQ come from the germline V gene. CDR3 length: 15 amino acids. As DNA, the CDR3 is TGCGCCAGCAGCTTTCTCGGGACTAGCGCTCAGACCCAGTACTTC. Amino acids: CASSFLGTSAQTQYF.

The CDR3 nucleotides read TGTGCCAGCACCATAAAGGACCAGAACAATCAGCCCCAGCATTTT. It translates to CASTIKDQNNQPQHF. V usage is TRBV6-5 and J usage is TRBJ1-5; D remains ambiguous. The CDR3 is 15 residues long. V lost 7 bases and J lost 3, with 16 bases in between. From germline, CDR1 is MNHEY and CDR2 SVGAGI.

This rearrangement joins TRBV19 to TRBJ1-5; 7 bases agree with TRBD1. Germline CDR1 reads LNHDA; CDR2 reads SQIVND (reference sequence). The length of the CDR3 is 16 residues. V gave up 6 bases and J gave up 7 bases; unmatched junction bases: 15. The CDR3 DNA reads TGTGCCAGTAGATCACCCGGAACAGGGGTGGACCAGCCCCAGCATTTT. Protein sequence: CASRSPGTGVDQPQHF.

The chain carries TRBV6-4 and TRBJ2-1; TRBD2 matches 10 bases. V lost 4 bases to trimming and J lost 9 bases; unmatched junction nucleotides: 9. Germline V gives CDR1 MRHNA, CDR2 SNTAGT. CDR3 length equals 15 residues. This chain's CDR3 is CASSASSTSGAEQFF. The CDR3 DNA follows: TGTGCCAGCAGTGCAAGCTCTACTAGCGGGGCTGAGCAGTTCTTC.

CDR3 sequence: CASSWTSGEIGNEQFF. The DNA of the CDR3 is TGTGCCAGTAGTTGGACTAGCGGGGAAATAGGCAATGAGCAGTTCTTC. V and J are TRBV19 and TRBJ2-1; 12 nucleotides match TRBD2. The CDR3 is 16 residues long. The trim removed 5 bases at V and 6 bases at J, leaving 8 bases unmatched. Germline V lookup: CDR1 LNHDA, CDR2 SQIVND (reference sequence).

This chain links TRBV9 with TRBJ2-6, with D perhaps matching TRBD2 (5 bases). The V and J ends lost 4 bases and 1 base respectively, with 9 bases between them. The germline V gene has CDR1 SGDLS and CDR2 YYNGEE. The CDR3 extends over 15 amino acids. The CDR3 region is CASSPRESGANVLTF. CDR3 DNA: TGTGCCAGCAGCCCCCGGGAATCTGGGGCCAACGTCCTGACTTTC.

V and J are TRBV12-3 or TRBV12-4 and TRBJ1-1; TRBD1 is a possible D gene (5 bases). V was cut by 3 bases and J by 4 bases, with 9 bases left in between. CDR3 size: 13 residues. The CDR3 sequence is CASSFSGGTEAFF. CDR3 sequence (DNA): TGTGCCAGCAGTTTCTCGGGGGGCACTGAAGCTTTCTTT.

The chain uses TRBV28 and TRBJ1-5; perhaps TRBD1 as D (6 bases). Trimming shortened V by 6 bases and J by 11 bases, and 20 bases separated the two germline ends. Germline-derived CDR1 and CDR2 are MDHEN and SYDVKM. The CDR3 is made up of 14 amino acids. The CDR3 sequence: CASRQGLAPKAQHF. Here the CDR3 DNA reads TGTGCCAGCAGACAGGGCCTGGCCCCTAAAGCCCAGCATTTT.

The chain is built from TRBV6-5 and TRBJ1-5, with 10 bases identical to TRBD1. The V gene's germline CDR1 is MNHEY and CDR2 SVGAGI. This CDR3 has 15 residues. V gave up 6 bases and J gave up 2 bases; unmatched junction bases: 4. The CDR3 spells CASRRGTGGNQPQHF. CDR3 DNA: TGTGCCAGCAGGAGGGGGACAGGGGGCAATCAGCCCCAGCATTTT.

This clone appeared a few times. The rearrangement links TRBV5-1 to TRBJ1-1, with a possible D match to TRBD1 (5 bases). Trimming shortened V by 2 bases and J by 7 bases, and 9 bases separated the two germline ends. Germline values: CDR1 SGHRS, CDR2 YFSETQ. The CDR3 extends over 12 amino acids. CDR3 residues: CASSFSGGEAFF. In DNA, the CDR3 is TGCGCCAGCAGCTTTTCTGGGGGTGAAGCTTTCTTT.

The chain recombines TRBV28 with TRBJ2-1, with 8 positions matching TRBD2. Germline V gene data show CDR1 as MDHEN and CDR2 as SYDVKM. CDR3 length: 15 residues. With V trimmed by 8 bases and J by 7 bases, 13 bases remained unmatched. CDR3 coding DNA: TGTGCCAGCCATACGGGGGGGGCCTTTGGTAATGAGCAGTTCTTC. It is translated as CASHTGGAFGNEQFF.